These 17 T cell receptor beta chains share one sample of origin, sequenced in a study of metastatic and nonmetastatic thyroid tumors. From the PCR reads, TCRdb re-called clones with MiXCR. The sample contains approximately 90,000 clones, around 7.8% of which appear only once. Nobody among the patients had been given any treatment before thyroid surgery. Material: blood. These receptors came from a female donor with papillary thyroid cancer or a benign thyroid nodule (not recorded which). Some clones in this sample may be carry-over from other donors' samples.

Many counts were recorded for this clone. V usage is TRBV6-1 and J usage is TRBJ1-3; 8 nucleotides match TRBD1. The germline V gene has CDR1 MNHNS and CDR2 SASEGT. CDR3 length equals 15 residues. The J segment lost 0 bases and the V segment lost 4 bases, leaving 2 bases of the junction unmatched. CDR3 sequence: CASSGGQVSGNTIYF. CDR3 coding DNA: TGTGCCAGCAGTGGGGGACAGGTCTCTGGAAACACCATATATTTT.

This clone occurred many times. The CDR3 sequence: CASSARTWVGYGYTF. The DNA of the CDR3 is TGTGCCAGCAGTGCCCGGACTTGGGTAGGCTATGGCTACACCTTC. This sequence joins TRBV6-1 and TRBJ1-2; D unresolved. The CDR3 contains 15 residues. Germline-derived CDR1 and CDR2 are MNHNS and SASEGT. Between the trimmed V and J ends, which lost 4 bases and 4 bases, there was a span of 16 bases.

The CDR3 spells CASRPNSNQPQHF. The CDR3, as DNA: TGTGCCAGCAGGCCTAATAGCAATCAGCCCCAGCATTTT. The chain links TRBV27 to TRBJ1-5; no definite D call. Trimming took off 6 bases at V and 0 bases at J, with 6 bases between the two ends. The germline gives CDR1 MNHEY, CDR2 SMNVEV (reference sequence). This CDR3 has 13 amino acids.

Remarks on this clone: A much more abundant neighbour one base away suggests this may be a read error. J is TRBJ2-7 and V is TRBV6-1, with no clear D. With 4 bases removed from V and 3 bases from J, the gap between germline ends came to 4 bases. The germline V gene has CDR1 MNHNS and CDR2 SASEGT. CDR3 length: 11 residues. CDR3 region: CASSGLYEQYF. The DNA of the CDR3 is TGTGCCAGCAGTGGCCTCTACGAGCAGTACTTC.

V usage is TRBV18 and J usage is TRBJ2-1; TRBD1 matches 9 bases. CDR1 KGHSH and CDR2 LQKENI come from the germline V gene. This CDR3 spans 14 amino acids. V lost 2 bases to trimming and J lost 10 bases; unmatched junction nucleotides: 6. The CDR3 nucleotides read TGTGCCAGCTCACCAGCGACAGGGGGAAGAGAGCAGTTCTTC. Protein: CASSPATGGREQFF.

The V and J genes are TRBV3-1 and TRBJ2-5; D possibly uses TRBD1 or TRBD2 (5 bases each). The CDR3 is made up of 15 amino acids. Trimming took off 4 bases at V and 1 base at J, with 13 bases between the two ends. CDR1 and CDR2 from the germline V gene are LGHDT and YNNKEL (reference sequence). CDR3 amino acids: CASSPGAAPQETQYF. The CDR3 DNA is TGTGCCAGCAGCCCCGGGGCCGCCCCCCAAGAGACCCAGTACTTC.

This clone showed up many times. CDR3 region: CASSVVGTDDEQYF. The CDR3 bases are TGTGCCAGCAGCGTAGTCGGGACAGACGACGAGCAGTACTTC. The V call is TRBV9, the J call TRBJ2-7; TRBD1 matches at 7 bases. There are 14 residues in the CDR3. Per the germline V gene, CDR1 is SGDLS and CDR2 is YYNGEE. Unmatched junction bases numbered 5, after V lost 0 bases and J lost 5 bases.

This clone was seen a few times. A much more abundant neighbour one base away suggests this may be a read error. The chain joins TRBV15 to TRBJ2-5, with 9 nucleotides matching TRBD1. The germline gives CDR1 LNHNV, CDR2 YYDKDF (reference sequence). CDR3 size: 14 residues. This CDR3 reads CATSRDRGEETQHF. The CDR3 DNA is TGTGCCACCAGCAGGGACAGGGGAGAAGAGACCCAGCACTTC.

This clone was seen at least ten times. The gene calls are TRBV5-5 and TRBJ2-5; the match to TRBD1 covers 7 bases. CDR1 and CDR2 from the germline V gene are SGHKS and YYEKEE (reference sequence). The CDR3 loop spans 15 amino acids. V dropped 4 bases and J dropped 2; count of bases not matched to a gene: 8. This chain's CDR3 is CASSLTGTVQETQYF. Here the CDR3 DNA reads TGTGCCAGCAGCCTGACCGGGACAGTTCAAGAGACCCAGTACTTC.

Note on this clone: Given a much more abundant clone one base away, this may be a read error. V usage is TRBV19 and J usage is TRBJ2-6; a weak D match, TRBD1 (5 bases). This CDR3 has 15 residues. Germline CDR1 and CDR2: LNHDA and SQIVND (reference sequence). The V gene lost 6 bases and the J gene lost 6 bases, with 15 bases spanning the gap. CDR3 in DNA: TGTGCCAGTAGAGAAGGGGCGGCCGTGGCCAACGTCCTGACTTTC. Translation gives CASREGAAVANVLTF.

V and J are TRBV2 and TRBJ1-2, with 10 bases matching TRBD1. Germline V gene lookup returns CDR1 SNHLY and CDR2 FYNNEI. J was trimmed by 10 bases and V by 11 bases; bases with no gene match: 16. This CDR3 comprises 14 residues. CDR3 DNA: TGTGCCGGATCCTATATGCCGGGACAGGGGTCCTACACCTTC. Amino acid sequence: CAGSYMPGQGSYTF.

The rearrangement joins TRBV29-1 to TRBJ1-1, with D perhaps matching TRBD1 (5 bases). The CDR3 loop spans 13 amino acids. CDR1 and CDR2 (germline): SQVTM, ANQGSEA. Between the trimmed V and J ends, which lost 7 bases and 0 bases, there was a span of 12 bases. CDR3 residues: CSANGAVNTEAFF. The CDR3, as DNA: TGCAGCGCCAATGGGGCGGTGAACACTGAAGCTTTCTTT.

As for this clone: The germline gene is not matched at one end of the junction; a read error may be the cause. The same CDR3 is also encoded by other DNA sequences in this sample. The chain recombines TRBV15 with TRBJ1-1; tentatively, D is TRBD1 (5 bases). Germline V CDR1 and CDR2: LNHNV, YYDKDF (reference sequence). The CDR3 length is 15 residues. The CDR3 here is CATSKGGTLNTEAFF. The CDR3 DNA reads TGTGCCACCAGCAAGGGTGGGACCTTGAACACTGAGGCTTTCTTT.

Turning to this clone: This may stem from a read error, because a much larger clone lies one nucleotide away. The chain employs TRBV6-4 and TRBJ2-3; 7 positions match TRBD2. The germline V gene has CDR1 MRHNA and CDR2 SNTAGT. V was pared by 0 bases and J by 1 base, with 4 bases of the junction left unmatched. The CDR3 contains 16 residues. The CDR3 spells CASSDSAGVGTDTQYF. The CDR3 nucleotides read TGTGCCAGCAGTGACTCGGCGGGGGTGGGCACAGATACGCAGTATTTT.

The table lists this clone with many counts. The V and J genes are TRBV6-7 and TRBJ1-5, with D hard to call. TRBV6-7 is treated as an ORF (open reading frame) with a function not yet certain. V dropped 2 bases and J dropped 2 bases, with 7 bases sitting between them. The CDR3 contains 14 residues. CDR3 nucleotides: TGTGCCAGCAGTTACAGGGTCCGCAATCAGCCCCAGCATTTT. This gives the protein CASSYRVRNQPQHF.

There are many counts of this clone. This chain joins TRBV2 and TRBJ2-7; a possible D gene is TRBD2 (5 bases). Germline loops: CDR1 SNHLY, CDR2 FYNNEI. CDR3 size: 13 residues. V shed 10 bases and J shed 0 bases, with 13 bases lying between them. CDR3 sequence reads: CATSTGSSYEQYF. For the CDR3, the DNA is TGTGCCACTAGCACGGGGAGCTCCTACGAGCAGTACTTC.

This clone was counted ten times or more. The chain employs TRBV20-1 and TRBJ1-2, with TRBD1 identical over 9 bases. Germline trimming cut 0 bases from V and 6 bases from J; bases unmatched to any gene: 14. Germline V gives CDR1 DFQATT, CDR2 SNEGSKA (reference sequence). The CDR3 extends over 17 amino acids. The CDR3 sequence: CSARDRERGTGRDGYTF. DNA for the CDR3: TGCAGTGCTAGAGATAGAGAACGGGGGACAGGGAGAGATGGCTACACCTTC.